The source of this TCR beta chain is a study of blood T cell repertoires in COVID-19. Study overall: PBMCs, B-cell-depleted T cells, or T cells provided the cDNA or gDNA that made up the material.

CDR3 length equals 14 residues. Trimming took 11 bases from V and 0 from J; bases not matched to a gene: 9. Germline V gene lookup returns CDR1 MNHEY and CDR2 SVGAGI. In the original analysis: For nucleated cells, counts were estimated from reference gene primer amplification. Here immunoSEQ multiplex PCR was the method, and the copy in TCRdb shows in-frame clones only, minus some. From that table come the V and J calls and clone size; the DNA was used to work out D and trimming. The sample has about 84,000 clones, over 60% seen once; the top ten hold about 6.4%. The V and J genes are TRBV6-5 and TRBJ2-5; 7 bases map to TRBD2. The specimen was peripheral blood. This TCR was recovered from a man in his 70s with acute or convalescent COVID-19. The CDR3 nucleotides read TGTGCCCATGCCGTGGGGAGGGACCAAGAGACCCAGTACTTC. It translates to CAHAVGRDQETQYF.